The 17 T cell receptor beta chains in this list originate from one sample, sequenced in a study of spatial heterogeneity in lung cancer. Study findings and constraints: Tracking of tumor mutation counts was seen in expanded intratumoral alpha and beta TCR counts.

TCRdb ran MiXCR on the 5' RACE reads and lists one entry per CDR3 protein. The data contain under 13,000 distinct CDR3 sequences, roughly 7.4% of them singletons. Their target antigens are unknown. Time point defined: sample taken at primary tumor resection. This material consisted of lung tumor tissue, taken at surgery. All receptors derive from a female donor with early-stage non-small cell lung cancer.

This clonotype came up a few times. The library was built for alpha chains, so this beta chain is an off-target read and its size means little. CDR3: CASSQEGGAPRSGNTIYF. The CDR3, as DNA: TGTGCCAGCAGCCAAGAGGGGGGGGCACCACGCTCTGGAAACACCATATATTTT. The chain is built from TRBV3-1 and TRBJ1-3, with D perhaps TRBD1 (6 bases). V lost 0 bases, J lost 0 bases, and 15 bases lay in between. This CDR3 region has 18 residues. Germline loops: CDR1 LGHDT, CDR2 YNNKEL (reference sequence).

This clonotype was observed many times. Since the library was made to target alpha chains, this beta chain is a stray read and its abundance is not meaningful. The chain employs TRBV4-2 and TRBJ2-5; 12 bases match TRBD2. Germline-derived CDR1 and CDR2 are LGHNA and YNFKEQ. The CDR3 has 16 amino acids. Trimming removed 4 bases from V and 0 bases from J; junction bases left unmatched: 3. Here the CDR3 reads CASSPRLAGDQETQYF. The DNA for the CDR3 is TGTGCCAGCAGCCCACGACTAGCGGGGGACCAAGAGACCCAGTACTTC.

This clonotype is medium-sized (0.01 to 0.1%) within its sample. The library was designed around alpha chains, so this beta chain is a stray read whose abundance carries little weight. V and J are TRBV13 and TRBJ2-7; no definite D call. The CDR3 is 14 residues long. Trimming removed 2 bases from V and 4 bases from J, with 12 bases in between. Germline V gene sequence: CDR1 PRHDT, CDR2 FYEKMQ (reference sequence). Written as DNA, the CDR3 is TGTGCCAGCAGCTTAAGGAGCCGAGAGTACGAGCAGTACTTC. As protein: CASSLRSREYEQYF.

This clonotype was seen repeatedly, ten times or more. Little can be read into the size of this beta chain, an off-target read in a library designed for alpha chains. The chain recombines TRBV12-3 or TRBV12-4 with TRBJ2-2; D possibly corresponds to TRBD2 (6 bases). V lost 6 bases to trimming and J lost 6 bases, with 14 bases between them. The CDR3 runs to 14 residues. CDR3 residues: CASRGLANSGELFF. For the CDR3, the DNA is TGTGCCAGCAGAGGGCTAGCGAATTCCGGGGAGCTGTTTTTT.

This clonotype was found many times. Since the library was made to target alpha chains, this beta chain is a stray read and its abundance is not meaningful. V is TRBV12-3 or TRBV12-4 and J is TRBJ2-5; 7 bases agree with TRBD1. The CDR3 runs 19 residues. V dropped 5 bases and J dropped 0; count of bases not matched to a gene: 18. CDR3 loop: CASSPYLIRTGLDQETQYF. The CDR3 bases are TGTGCCAGCAGTCCGTACCTCATAAGGACAGGCCTTGACCAAGAGACCCAGTACTTC.

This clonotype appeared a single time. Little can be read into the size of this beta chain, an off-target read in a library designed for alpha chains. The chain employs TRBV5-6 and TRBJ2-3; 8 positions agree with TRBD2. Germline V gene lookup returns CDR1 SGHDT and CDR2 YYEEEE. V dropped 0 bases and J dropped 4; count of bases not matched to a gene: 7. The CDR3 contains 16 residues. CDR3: CASSLGWAGGSDTQYF. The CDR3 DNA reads TGTGCCAGCAGCTTGGGATGGGCGGGGGGCTCAGATACGCAGTATTTT.

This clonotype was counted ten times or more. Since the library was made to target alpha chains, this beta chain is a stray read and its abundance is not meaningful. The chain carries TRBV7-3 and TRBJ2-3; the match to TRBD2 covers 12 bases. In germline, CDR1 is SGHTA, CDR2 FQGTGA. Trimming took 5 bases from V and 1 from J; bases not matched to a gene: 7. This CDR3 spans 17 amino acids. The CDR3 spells CASSRETSGGGTDTQYF. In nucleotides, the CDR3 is TGTGCCAGCAGCCGAGAGACTAGCGGGGGAGGCACAGATACGCAGTATTTT.

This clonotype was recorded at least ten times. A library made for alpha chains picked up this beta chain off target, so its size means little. CDR3 sequence (DNA): TGCGCCAGCAGCCAAGATGACAGGGGAGTACCTTTCAATGGCTACACCTTC. Its protein product is CASSQDDRGVPFNGYTF. This rearrangement joins TRBV4-3 to TRBJ1-2; TRBD1 matches 8 bases. The germline V gene encodes CDR1 LGHNA and CDR2 YSLEER. V was pared by 0 bases and J by 6 bases, with 12 bases of the junction left unmatched. This CDR3 contains 17 residues.

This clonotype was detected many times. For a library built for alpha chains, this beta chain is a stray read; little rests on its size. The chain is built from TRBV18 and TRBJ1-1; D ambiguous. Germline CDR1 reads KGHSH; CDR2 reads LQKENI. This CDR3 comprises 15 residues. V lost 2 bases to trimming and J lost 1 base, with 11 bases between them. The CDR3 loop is CASSPGPVGNTEAFF. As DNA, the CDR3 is TGTGCCAGCTCACCAGGTCCGGTGGGGAACACTGAAGCTTTCTTT.

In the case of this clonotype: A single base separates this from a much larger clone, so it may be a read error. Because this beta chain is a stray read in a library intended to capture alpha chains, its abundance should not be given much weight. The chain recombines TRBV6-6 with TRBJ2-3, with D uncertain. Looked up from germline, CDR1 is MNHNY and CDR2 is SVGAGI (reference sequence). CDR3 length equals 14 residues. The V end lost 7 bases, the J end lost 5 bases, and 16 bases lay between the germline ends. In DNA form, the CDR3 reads TGTGCCAGCACACAAGTGGGCCTGGTAGATACGCAGTATTTT. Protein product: CASTQVGLVDTQYF.

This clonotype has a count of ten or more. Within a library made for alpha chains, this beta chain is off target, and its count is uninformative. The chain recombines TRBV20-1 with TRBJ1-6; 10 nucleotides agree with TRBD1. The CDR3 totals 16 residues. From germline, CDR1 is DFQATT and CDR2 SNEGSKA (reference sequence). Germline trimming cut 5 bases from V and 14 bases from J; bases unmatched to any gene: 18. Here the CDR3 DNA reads TGCAGTGCTCCTCCCCCTTCGGGACAGGGGCCTTCGACCCTCCACTTT. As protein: CSAPPPSGQGPSTLHF.

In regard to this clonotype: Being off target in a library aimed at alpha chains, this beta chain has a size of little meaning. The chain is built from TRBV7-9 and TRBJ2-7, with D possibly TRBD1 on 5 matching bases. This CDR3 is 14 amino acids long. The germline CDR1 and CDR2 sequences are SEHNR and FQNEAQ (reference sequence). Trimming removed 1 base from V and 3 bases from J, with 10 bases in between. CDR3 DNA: TGTGCCAGCAGCTTAGGGGCAGGGCTCTACGAGCAGTACTTC. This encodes CASSLGAGLYEQYF.

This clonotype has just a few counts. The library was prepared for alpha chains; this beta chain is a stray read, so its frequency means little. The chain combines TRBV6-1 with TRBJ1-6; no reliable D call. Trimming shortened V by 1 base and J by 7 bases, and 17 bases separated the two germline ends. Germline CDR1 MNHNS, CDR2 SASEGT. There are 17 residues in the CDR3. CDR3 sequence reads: CASSEVWAAKTNSPLHF. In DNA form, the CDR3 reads TGTGCCAGCAGTGAAGTATGGGCAGCTAAGACAAATTCACCCCTCCACTTT.

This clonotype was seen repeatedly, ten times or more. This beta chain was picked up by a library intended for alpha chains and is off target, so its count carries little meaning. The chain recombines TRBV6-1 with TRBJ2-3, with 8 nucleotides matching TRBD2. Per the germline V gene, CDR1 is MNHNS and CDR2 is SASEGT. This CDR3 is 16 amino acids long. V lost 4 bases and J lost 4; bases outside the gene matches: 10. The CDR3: CASSAARGGRADTQYF. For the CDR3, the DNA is TGTGCCAGCAGTGCGGCCCGGGGGGGCCGCGCAGATACGCAGTATTTT.

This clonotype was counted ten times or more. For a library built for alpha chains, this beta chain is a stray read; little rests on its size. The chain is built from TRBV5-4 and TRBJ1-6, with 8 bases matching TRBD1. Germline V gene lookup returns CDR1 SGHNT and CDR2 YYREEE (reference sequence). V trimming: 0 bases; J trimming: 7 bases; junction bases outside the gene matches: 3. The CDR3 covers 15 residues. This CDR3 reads CASSLDRGINSPLHF. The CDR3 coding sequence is TGTGCCAGCAGCTTGGACAGGGGGATAAATTCACCCCTCCACTTT. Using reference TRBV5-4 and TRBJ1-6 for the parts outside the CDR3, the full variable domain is ETGVTQSPTHLIKTRGQQVTLRCSSQSGHNTVSWYQQALGQGPQFIFQYYREEENGRGNFPPRFSGLQFPNYSSELNVNALELDDSALYLCASSLDRGINSPLHFGNGTRLTVT.

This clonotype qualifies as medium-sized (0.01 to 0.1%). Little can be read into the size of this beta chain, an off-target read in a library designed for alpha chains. CDR3 region: CASSSKGGSLNTEAFF. The CDR3 bases are TGTGCCAGCAGTTCCAAGGGCGGCAGCCTGAACACTGAAGCTTTCTTT. The V call is TRBV27, the J call TRBJ1-1; D unresolved. There are 16 residues in the CDR3. Looked up from germline, CDR1 is MNHEY and CDR2 is SMNVEV (reference sequence). Between the trimmed V and J ends, which lost 4 bases and 0 bases, there was a span of 15 bases.

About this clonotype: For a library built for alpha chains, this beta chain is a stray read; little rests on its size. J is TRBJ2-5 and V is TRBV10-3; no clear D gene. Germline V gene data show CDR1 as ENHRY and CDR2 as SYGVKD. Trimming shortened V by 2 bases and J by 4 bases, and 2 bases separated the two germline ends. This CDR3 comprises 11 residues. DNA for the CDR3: TGTGCCATCAGTGAGGGAGAGACCCAGTACTTC. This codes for CAISEGETQYF.